The present T cell receptor beta chain was sequenced within a study of identical twins. The sample holds a few counts of this clonotype. One entry per CDR3 protein results from TCRdb running MiXCR on the 5' RACE reads. The sample carries fewer than 250,000 distinct CDR3 sequences, 6% to 8% recorded once. The V end lost 3 bases, the J end lost 2 bases, and 11 bases lay between the germline ends. Germline assignment: CDR1 SNHLY and CDR2 FYNNEI. This CDR3 is 14 amino acids long. A further study also used this sample, focusing on yellow fever vaccine responses in identical twins.

The rearrangement uses TRBV2 and TRBJ2-7; a weak D match, TRBD2 (5 bases). Sequencing was performed on CD8+ T cells sorted from blood. This sequence was found in a woman aged 18-29 years in good health. The CDR3 loop reads CASSDLAPTYEQYF. The CDR3 DNA follows: TGTGCCAGCAGTGATTTAGCGCCAACCTACGAGCAGTACTTC.